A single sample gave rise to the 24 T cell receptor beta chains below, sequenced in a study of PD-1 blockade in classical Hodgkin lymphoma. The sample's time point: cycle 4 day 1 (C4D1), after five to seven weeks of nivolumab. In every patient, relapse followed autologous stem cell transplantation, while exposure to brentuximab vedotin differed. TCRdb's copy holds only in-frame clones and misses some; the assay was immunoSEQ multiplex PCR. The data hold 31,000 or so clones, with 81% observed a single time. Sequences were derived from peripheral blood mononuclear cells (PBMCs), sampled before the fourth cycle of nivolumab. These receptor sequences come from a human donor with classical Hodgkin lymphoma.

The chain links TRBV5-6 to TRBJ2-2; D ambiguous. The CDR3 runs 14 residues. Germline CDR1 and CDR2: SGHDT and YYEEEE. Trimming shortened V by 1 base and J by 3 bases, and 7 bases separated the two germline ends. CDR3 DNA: TGTGCCAGCAGCTTGTCACTACACACCGGGGAGCTGTTTTTT. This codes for CASSLSLHTGELFF.

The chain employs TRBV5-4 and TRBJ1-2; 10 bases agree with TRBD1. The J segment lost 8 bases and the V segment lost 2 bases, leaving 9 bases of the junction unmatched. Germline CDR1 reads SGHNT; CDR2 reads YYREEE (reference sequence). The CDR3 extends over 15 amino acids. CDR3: CASSFRDRGLYGYTF. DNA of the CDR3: TGTGCCAGCAGCTTCCGGGACAGGGGTTTGTACGGCTACACCTTC.

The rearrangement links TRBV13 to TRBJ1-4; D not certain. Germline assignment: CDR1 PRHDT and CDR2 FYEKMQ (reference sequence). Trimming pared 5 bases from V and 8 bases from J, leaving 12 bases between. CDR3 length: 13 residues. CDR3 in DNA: TGTGCCAGCAGCCTGAGCGGGCTCGAAAAACTGTTTTTT. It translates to CASSLSGLEKLFF.

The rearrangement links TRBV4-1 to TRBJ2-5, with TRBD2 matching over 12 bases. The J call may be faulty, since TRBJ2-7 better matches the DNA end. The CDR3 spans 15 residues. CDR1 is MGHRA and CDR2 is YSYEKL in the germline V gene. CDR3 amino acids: CASSLTSGSPYEQYF. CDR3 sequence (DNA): TGCGCCAGCAGCCTGACTAGCGGGAGCCCCTACGAGCAGTACTTC.

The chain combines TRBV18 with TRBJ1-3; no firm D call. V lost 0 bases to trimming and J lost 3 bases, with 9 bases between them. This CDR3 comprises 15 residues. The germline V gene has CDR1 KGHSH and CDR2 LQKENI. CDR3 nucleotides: TGTGCCAGCTCACCACCAAGTCCCCTTGGAAACACCATATATTTT. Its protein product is CASSPPSPLGNTIYF.

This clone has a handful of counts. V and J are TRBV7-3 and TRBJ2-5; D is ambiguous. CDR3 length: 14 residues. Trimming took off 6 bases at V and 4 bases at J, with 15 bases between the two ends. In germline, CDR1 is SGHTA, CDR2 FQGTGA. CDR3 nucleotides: TGTGCCAGCAGTCCCTCGCCGAGAAGAGAGACCCAGTACTTC. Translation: CASSPSPRRETQYF.

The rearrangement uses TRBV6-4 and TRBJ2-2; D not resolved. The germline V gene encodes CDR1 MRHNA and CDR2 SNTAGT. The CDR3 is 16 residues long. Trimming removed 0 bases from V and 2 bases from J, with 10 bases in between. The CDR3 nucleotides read TGTGCCAGCAGTGACTCTTTCAGGAGCAACACCGGGGAGCTGTTTTTT. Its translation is CASSDSFRSNTGELFF.

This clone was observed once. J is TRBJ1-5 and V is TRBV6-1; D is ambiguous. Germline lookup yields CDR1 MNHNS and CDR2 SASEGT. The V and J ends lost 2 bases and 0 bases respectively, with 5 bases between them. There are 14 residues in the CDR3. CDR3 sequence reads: CASSERDSNQPQHF. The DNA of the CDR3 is TGTGCCAGCAGTGAAAGGGATAGCAATCAGCCCCAGCATTTT.

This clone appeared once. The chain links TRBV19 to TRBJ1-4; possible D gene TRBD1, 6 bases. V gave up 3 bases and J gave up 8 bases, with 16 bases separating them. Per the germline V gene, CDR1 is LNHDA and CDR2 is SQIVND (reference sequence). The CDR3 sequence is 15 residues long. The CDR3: CASSIQQGQGEKLFF. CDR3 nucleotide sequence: TGTGCCAGTAGTATCCAACAGGGTCAGGGGGAAAAACTGTTTTTT.

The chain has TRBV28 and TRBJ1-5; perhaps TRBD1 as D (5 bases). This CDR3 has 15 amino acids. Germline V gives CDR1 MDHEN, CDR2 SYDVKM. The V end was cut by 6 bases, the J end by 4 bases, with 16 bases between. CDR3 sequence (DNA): TGTGCCAGCAGCGCAGCCGGGGGAAGAAATCAGCCCCAGCATTTT. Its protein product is CASSAAGGRNQPQHF.

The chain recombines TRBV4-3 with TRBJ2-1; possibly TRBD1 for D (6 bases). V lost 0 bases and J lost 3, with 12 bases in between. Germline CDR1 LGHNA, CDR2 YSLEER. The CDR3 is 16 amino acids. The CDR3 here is CASSQDHRAVYNEQFF. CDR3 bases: TGCGCCAGCAGCCAAGATCACAGGGCGGTCTACAATGAGCAGTTCTTC.

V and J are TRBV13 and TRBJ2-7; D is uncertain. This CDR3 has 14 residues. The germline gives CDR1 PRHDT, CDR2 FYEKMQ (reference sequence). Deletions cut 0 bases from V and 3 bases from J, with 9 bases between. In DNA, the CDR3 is TGTGCCAGCAGCTTAGGGCGTCGGAACTACGAGCAGTACGTC. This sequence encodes CASSLGRRNYEQYV.

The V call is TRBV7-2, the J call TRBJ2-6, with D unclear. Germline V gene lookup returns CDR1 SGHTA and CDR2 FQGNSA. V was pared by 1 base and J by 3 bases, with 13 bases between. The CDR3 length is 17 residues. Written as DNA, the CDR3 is TGTGCCAGCAGCTTAGTCTTGCTGGGGTATGGGGCCAACGTCCTGACTTTC. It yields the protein CASSLVLLGYGANVLTF.

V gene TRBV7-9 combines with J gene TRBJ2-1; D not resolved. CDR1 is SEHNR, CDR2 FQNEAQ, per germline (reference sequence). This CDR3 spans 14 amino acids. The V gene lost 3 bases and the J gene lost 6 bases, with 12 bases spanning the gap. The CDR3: CASSFLKPGNEQFF. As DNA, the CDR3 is TGTGCCAGCAGCTTCCTTAAACCAGGCAATGAGCAGTTCTTC.

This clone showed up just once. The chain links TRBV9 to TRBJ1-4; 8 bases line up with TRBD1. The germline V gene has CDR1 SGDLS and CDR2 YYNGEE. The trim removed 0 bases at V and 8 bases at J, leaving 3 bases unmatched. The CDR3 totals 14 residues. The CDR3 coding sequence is TGTGCCAGCAGCGTAGGGACAGGGAGGGAAAAACTGTTTTTT. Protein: CASSVGTGREKLFF.

CDR3 sequence reads: CASNKEGEGTGELFF. The CDR3 coding sequence is TGTGCCAGCAACAAAGAGGGGGAGGGCACCGGGGAGCTGTTTTTT. The J gene is TRBJ2-2, the V gene TRBV7-9, with D possibly matching TRBD2 (7 bases). This CDR3 is built from 15 residues. Trimming removed 7 bases at V and 4 bases at J, with 16 bases between. The germline V gene has CDR1 SEHNR and CDR2 FQNEAQ (reference sequence).

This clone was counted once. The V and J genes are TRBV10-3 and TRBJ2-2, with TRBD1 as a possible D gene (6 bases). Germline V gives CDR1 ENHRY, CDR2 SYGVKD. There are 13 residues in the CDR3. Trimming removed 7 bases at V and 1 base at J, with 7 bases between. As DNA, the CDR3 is TGTGCCATCAAGGGGGTGAACACCGGGGAGCTGTTTTTT. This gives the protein CAIKGVNTGELFF.

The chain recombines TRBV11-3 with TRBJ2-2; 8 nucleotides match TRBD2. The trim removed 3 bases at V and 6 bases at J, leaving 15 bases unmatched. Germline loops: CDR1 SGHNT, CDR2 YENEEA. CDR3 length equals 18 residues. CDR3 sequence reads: CASSFPYREGQFAGELFF. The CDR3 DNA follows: TGTGCCAGCAGCTTCCCTTACCGGGAGGGCCAGTTTGCCGGGGAGCTGTTTTTT.

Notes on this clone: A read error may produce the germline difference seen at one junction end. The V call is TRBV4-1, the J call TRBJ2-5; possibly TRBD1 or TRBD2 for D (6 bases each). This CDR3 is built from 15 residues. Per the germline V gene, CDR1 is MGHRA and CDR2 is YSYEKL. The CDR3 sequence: CASSKEGGRGGTQYF. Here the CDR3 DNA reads TGCGCCAGCAGCAAAGAAGGAGGCAGGGGAGGGACCCAGTACTTC.

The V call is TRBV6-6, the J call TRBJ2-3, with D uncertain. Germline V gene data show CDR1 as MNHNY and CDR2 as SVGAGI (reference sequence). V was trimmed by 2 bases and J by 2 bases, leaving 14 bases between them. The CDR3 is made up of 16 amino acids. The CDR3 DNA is TGTGCCAGCAGTTACGATGGGCCCGGACCCACAGATACGCAGTATTTT. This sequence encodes CASSYDGPGPTDTQYF.

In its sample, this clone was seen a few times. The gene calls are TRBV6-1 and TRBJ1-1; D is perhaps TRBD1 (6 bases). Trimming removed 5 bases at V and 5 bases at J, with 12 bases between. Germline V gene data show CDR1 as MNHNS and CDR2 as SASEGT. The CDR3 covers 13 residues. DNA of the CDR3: TGTGCCAGCAGTTATACAGGGTTTACTGAAGCTTTCTTT. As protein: CASSYTGFTEAFF.

CDR3 protein: CASSLIRRDRRRQETQYF. The CDR3 nucleotides read TGTGCCAGCAGTTTAATCCGTCGGGACAGGAGACGCCAAGAGACCCAGTACTTC. The chain employs TRBV28 and TRBJ2-5, with 8 nucleotides matching TRBD1. The CDR3 consists of 18 residues. The trim removed 2 bases at V and 1 base at J, leaving 12 bases unmatched. CDR1 is MDHEN and CDR2 is SYDVKM in the germline V gene.

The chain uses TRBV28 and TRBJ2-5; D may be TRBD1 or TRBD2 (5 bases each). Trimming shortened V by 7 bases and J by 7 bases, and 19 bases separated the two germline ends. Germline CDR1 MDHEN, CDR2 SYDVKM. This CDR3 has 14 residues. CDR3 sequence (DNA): TGTGCCAGCAAACCAGACGGGGCCCAGTGGACCCAGTACTTC. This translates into CASKPDGAQWTQYF.

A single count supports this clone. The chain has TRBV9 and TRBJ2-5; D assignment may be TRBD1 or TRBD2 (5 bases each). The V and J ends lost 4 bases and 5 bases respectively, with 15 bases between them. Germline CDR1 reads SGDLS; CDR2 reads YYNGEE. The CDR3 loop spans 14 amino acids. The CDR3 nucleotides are TGTGCCAGCAGCTTCGGGATCCAGGGCGAGACCCAGTACTTC. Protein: CASSFGIQGETQYF.